The 12 T cell receptor beta chains listed next were all sequenced from one sample in a study of T cells after yellow fever vaccination. TCRdb passed the 5' RACE reads through MiXCR, listing each CDR3 protein once. The data contain hundreds of thousands of distinct CDR3 sequences, about 9.9% of them singletons. The specimen comprised PBMCs, sampled on the day of the first yellow fever vaccination. These receptors came from a man younger than 35 who received the YFV17D yellow fever vaccine.

As regards this clonotype: This may arise from a read error, as a much more abundant clone is one base away. This chain uses TRBV7-2 with TRBJ1-2; possibly TRBD1 for D (6 bases). Germline V CDR1 and CDR2: SGHTA, FQGNSA. V lost 5 bases, J lost 3 bases, and 10 bases lay in between. This CDR3 has 13 residues. CDR3 sequence (DNA): TGTGCCAGCAGCGTGGACAGAGACTATGGCTACACCTTC. The encoded protein is CASSVDRDYGYTF. Using reference TRBV7-2 and TRBJ1-2 for the parts outside the CDR3, the full variable domain is GAGVSQSPSNKVTEKGKDVELRCDPISGHTALYWYRQSLGQGLEFLIYFQGNSAPDKSGLPSDRFSAERTGGSVSTLTIQRTQQEDSAVYLCASSVDRDYGYTFGSGTRLTVV.

This clonotype has a handful of counts. The V and J genes are TRBV5-5 and TRBJ2-7; possibly TRBD1 for D (6 bases). The length of the CDR3 is 16 residues. Trimming removed 1 base from V and 3 bases from J, with 17 bases in between. Germline V CDR1 and CDR2: SGHKS, YYEKEE (reference sequence). CDR3 DNA sequence: TGTGCCAGCAGCTTGCGAACAGGACAGCAGCTCTACGAGCAGTACGTC. As protein: CASSLRTGQQLYEQYV.

This clonotype was seen only a few times. The V call is TRBV20-1, the J call TRBJ2-5, with D maybe TRBD1 (5 bases). Germline V lookup: CDR1 DFQATT, CDR2 SNEGSKA (reference sequence). CDR3 length: 13 residues. The V gene lost 4 bases and the J gene lost 2 bases, with 11 bases spanning the gap. The DNA for the CDR3 is TGCAGTGCTACGAGACAGAATCAAGAGACCCAGTACTTC. It specifies CSATRQNQETQYF.

J is TRBJ1-1 and V is TRBV7-9; D is undetermined. Germline-derived CDR1 and CDR2 are SEHNR and FQNEAQ (reference sequence). The CDR3 has 14 residues. Trimming removed 3 bases at V and 0 bases at J, with 8 bases between. The CDR3 reads CASSFSEMNTEAFF. CDR3 nucleotides: TGTGCCAGCAGCTTTAGTGAAATGAACACTGAAGCTTTCTTT.

This clonotype was seen a handful of times. This chain connects TRBV12-3 or TRBV12-4 to TRBJ1-2; no clear D. The V and J ends lost 2 bases and 6 bases respectively, with 16 bases between them. This CDR3 spans 15 amino acids. CDR3 nucleotides: TGTGCCAGCAGTTTAACGGTGACCTTCCTGGATGGCTACACCTTC. It encodes CASSLTVTFLDGYTF.

This clonotype showed up just a few times. J is TRBJ1-2 and V is TRBV29-1; D remains ambiguous. The V gene's germline CDR1 is SQVTM and CDR2 ANQGSEA. The CDR3 is made up of 13 amino acids. Trimming cost V 1 base and J 4 bases, with 10 bases left between them. The CDR3 coding sequence is TGCAGCGTTGAAGGGGCAGGACTCTATGGCTACACCTTC. Translation: CSVEGAGLYGYTF.

The rearrangement uses TRBV6-5 and TRBJ1-6; no firm D call. The CDR3 length is 12 residues. CDR1 and CDR2 from the germline V gene are MNHEY and SVGAGI. V lost 6 bases and J 6 bases, leaving 6 bases between the germline ends. The CDR3 loop reads CASRASNSPLHF. CDR3 DNA: TGTGCCAGCAGAGCGAGTAATTCACCCCTCCACTTT.

This clonotype was counted between two and nine times. J is TRBJ1-1 and V is TRBV20-1; unclear D gene. Germline V CDR1 and CDR2: DFQATT, SNEGSKA (reference sequence). V lost 7 bases to trimming and J lost 4 bases, with 10 bases between them. This CDR3 has 11 amino acids. The CDR3 DNA is TGCAGTGTCCCAGTGTCCACTGAAGCTTTCTTT. It is translated as CSVPVSTEAFF.

The J gene is TRBJ2-1, the V gene TRBV20-1, with unresolved D. V dropped 7 bases and J dropped 0 bases, with 10 bases sitting between them. The length of the CDR3 is 13 residues. Germline V CDR1 and CDR2: DFQATT, SNEGSKA (reference sequence). The DNA of the CDR3 is TGCAGTGGAGAAACTGTCTCCTACAATGAGCAGTTCTTC. Translating it yields CSGETVSYNEQFF.

This clonotype was seen ten or more times. The DNA of the CDR3 is TGTGCCAGCAGCCAAGAGAATGGGGGGCAGTACAATGAGCAGTTCTTC. Translating it yields CASSQENGGQYNEQFF. The chain has TRBV4-2 and TRBJ2-1; D tentatively fits TRBD1 or TRBD2 (6 bases each). Germline V CDR1 and CDR2: LGHNA, YNFKEQ. The CDR3 extends over 16 amino acids. V lost 0 bases, J lost 4 bases, and 13 bases lay in between.

This clonotype showed up just a few times. The chain employs TRBV15 and TRBJ1-5, with D possibly matching TRBD1 (5 bases). This CDR3 region has 16 residues. Trimming removed 3 bases at V and 5 bases at J, with 17 bases between. Per germline, CDR1 LNHNV and CDR2 YYDKDF (reference sequence). The CDR3 DNA sequence: TGTGCCACCAGCAGGGATTCCGACCCACAGGATCAGCCCCAGCATTTT. Protein: CATSRDSDPQDQPQHF.

The chain recombines TRBV12-5 with TRBJ1-5; TRBD1 matches 10 bases. Germline V gene lookup returns CDR1 LGHNT and CDR2 FRNRAP. The CDR3 runs 16 residues. V gave up 2 bases and J gave up 7 bases; unmatched junction bases: 8. CDR3: CASGLFKDRGKQPQHF. The CDR3 DNA follows: TGTGCTAGTGGTTTGTTTAAGGACAGGGGGAAACAGCCCCAGCATTTT.